Listed below are T cell receptor beta chains from one sample, sequenced in a study of cytomegalovirus exposure and HLA in healthy donors. Using immunoSEQ multiplex PCR, the repertoire was profiled, and TCRdb retains in-frame clones only, with some absent. This repertoire shows 85,000 to 130,000 clones, over 55% found once; its top ten account for about 2.8%. The sample was PBMCs. Every receptor here comes from a female donor in good health and CMV-seronegative. CDR3s include the opening cysteine and the closing phenylalanine or tryptophan. Fields, in order: V gene, clone size, D gene, J gene, CDR3 protein, CDR3 DNA. The D gene is left open where the match is weak. A row's size may be missing; if present it is once, few, many or a size class.

>TRBV7-2|NA|NA|TRBJ1-2
CASSDIGQLNINYGYTF
TGTGCCAGCAGCGACATCGGACAGCTCAATATTAACTATGGCTACACCTTC
>TRBV5-4|NA|NA|TRBJ1-3
CASSLDSSGNTIYF
TGTGCCAGCAGCTTAGACAGCTCTGGAAACACCATATATTTT
>TRBV6-5|NA|NA|TRBJ1-2
CASSLTGTGYGYTF
TGTGCCAGCAGCCTAACAGGGACGGGCTATGGCTACACCTTC
>TRBV10-3|few|NA|TRBJ1-2
CAISESSGGYTF
TGTGCCATCAGTGAGTCGTCGGGAGGCTACACCTTC
>TRBV7-9|NA|TRBD1|TRBJ2-1
CASSLAQQGIVFF
TGTGCCAGCAGCTTAGCCCAACAGGGGATCGTATTCTTC
>TRBV6-1|NA|TRBD1|TRBJ1-1
CASQTGGGTEAFF
TGTGCCAGCCAGACAGGGGGTGGCACTGAAGCTTTCTTT
>TRBV21-1|NA|NA|TRBJ1-5
CASSGGIKTEGQPQHF
TGTGCCAGCAGCGGAGGAATCAAAACAGAGGGTCAGCCCCAGCATTTT
>TRBV7-8|few|NA|TRBJ2-2
CASSLDWAGSTTGELFF
TGTGCCAGCAGCTTAGACTGGGCGGGGAGTACAACCGGGGAGCTGTTTTTT
>TRBV9|NA|TRBD1|TRBJ2-1
CASSAASGQAYNEQFF
TGTGCCAGCAGCGCCGCGAGCGGACAGGCCTACAATGAGCAGTTCTTC
>TRBV16|few|TRBD1|TRBJ1-2
CASSLMDRSNYGYTF
TGTGCCAGCAGCTTAATGGACAGGAGCAACTATGGCTACACCTTC
>TRBV28|few|NA|TRBJ2-1
CASSLGGGGINEQFF
TGTGCCAGCAGTTTGGGGGGTGGGGGAATCAATGAGCAGTTCTTC
>TRBV13|NA|NA|TRBJ1-4
CASSEQGREKLFF
TGTGCCAGCAGCGAACAGGGACGGGAAAAACTGTTTTTT
>TRBV5-8|NA|TRBD2|TRBJ2-7
CASSLALSAGVGEQYF
TGTGCCAGCAGCTTGGCGTTGTCAGCGGGAGTGGGCGAGCAGTACTTC
>TRBV11-2|NA|NA|TRBJ2-1
CASSSLVSPDNEQFF
TGTGCCAGCAGCTCCCTAGTCTCTCCTGACAATGAGCAGTTCTTC
>TRBV27|few|NA|TRBJ1-1
CASSLSINTEAFF
TGTGCCAGCAGTTTGTCCATTAACACTGAAGCTTTCTTT
>TRBV7-9|few|NA|TRBJ1-1
CASSLTGNTEAFF
TGTGCCAGCAGCCTCACAGGGAACACTGAAGCTTTCTTT
>TRBV10-3|NA|NA|TRBJ1-1
CAISESRGLGAFF
TGTGCCATCAGTGAAAGCAGGGGTTTAGGAGCTTTCTTT
>TRBV5-1|NA|TRBD1|TRBJ1-3
CASSLQGAGNTIYF
TGCGCCAGCAGCCTACAGGGGGCTGGAAACACCATATATTTT
>TRBV5-5|many|NA|TRBJ2-7
CASKGQGTYEQYF
TGTGCCAGCAAAGGCCAGGGAACCTACGAGCAGTACTTC
>TRBV30|NA|NA|TRBJ2-2
CAWSRTMNTGELFF
TGTGCCTGGAGCCGGACAATGAACACCGGGGAGCTGTTTTTT
>TRBV7-6|few|TRBD2|TRBJ2-1
CASSLAGSGSYNEQFF
TGTGCCAGCAGCTTAGCGGGTAGCGGGAGTTACAATGAGCAGTTCTTC
>TRBV29-1|once|NA|TRBJ2-2
CSVEERLAWVGTGELFF
TGCAGCGTTGAAGAACGTCTAGCATGGGTTGGGACCGGGGAGCTGTTTTTT
>TRBV10-2|NA|NA|TRBJ2-1
CASSETSYNEQFF
TGCGCCAGCAGTGAAACTAGTTACAATGAGCAGTTCTTC
>TRBV27|once|NA|TRBJ2-1
CASSRWEGENEQFF
TGTGCCAGCAGCCGTTGGGAGGGGGAAAATGAGCAGTTCTTC
>TRBV5-5|once|NA|TRBJ2-7
CASSLTGSSYEQYF
TGTGCCAGCAGCTTGACGGGAAGCTCCTACGAGCAGTACTTC
>TRBV7-7|once|TRBD2|TRBJ2-3
CASSLGVGGGPDTQYF
TGTGCCAGCAGCTTAGGTGTGGGCGGGGGTCCAGATACGCAGTATTTT
>TRBV9|NA|TRBD2|TRBJ2-7
CASSVGTSATSYEQYF
TGTGCCAGCAGCGTAGGGACTAGCGCCACCTCCTACGAGCAGTACTTC
>TRBV6-1|NA|TRBD1|TRBJ2-7
CASIDPGQGSYEQYF
TGTGCCAGCATCGACCCGGGACAGGGCTCCTACGAGCAGTACTTC
>TRBV23-1|NA|NA|TRBJ1-4
CASSQWGLGRATNEKLFF
TGCGCCAGCAGTCAATGGGGACTCGGCCGTGCAACTAATGAAAAACTGTTTTTT
>TRBV6-6|NA|NA|TRBJ1-1
CASSPDRRAFF
TGTGCCAGCAGCCCCGACAGGAGAGCTTTCTTT
>TRBV2|few|NA|TRBJ2-7
CASSDPRLGRNEQYF
TGTGCCAGCAGTGATCCGAGACTAGGAAGGAACGAGCAGTACTTC
>TRBV30|NA|NA|TRBJ1-1
CAAGPTGSGEAFF
TGTGCCGCAGGACCTACAGGGTCCGGTGAAGCTTTCTTT
>TRBV6-5|NA|NA|TRBJ2-1
CASGAGAYYNEQFF
TGTGCCAGTGGAGCCGGCGCGTACTACAATGAGCAGTTCTTC
>TRBV28|few|TRBD2|TRBJ2-1
CASSFRYGLAGDLSYNEQFF
TGTGCCAGCAGTTTCCGCTATGGACTAGCGGGAGATTTATCCTACAATGAGCAGTTCTTC
>TRBV5-5|NA|NA|TRBJ1-1
CASSQLTQQAGEAFF
TGTGCCAGCAGTCAACTAACTCAACAGGCCGGTGAAGCTTTCTTT
>TRBV28|NA|NA|TRBJ2-3
CASSLWPALPPGTSTDTQYF
TGTGCCAGCAGTTTATGGCCTGCCCTACCCCCCGGGACTAGCACAGATACGCAGTATTTT
>TRBV25-1|NA|NA|TRBJ2-7
CASSETGRGTYEQYF
TGTGCCAGCAGTGAGACAGGCCGTGGGACCTACGAGCAGTACTTC
>TRBV28|NA|NA|TRBJ1-5
CASGGLAQPQHF
TGTGCCAGCGGTGGGCTAGCTCAGCCCCAGCATTTT
>TRBV7-8|NA|TRBD1|TRBJ2-7
CASSRGDRGYEQYF
TGTGCCAGCAGCCGCGGGGACAGGGGTTATGAGCAGTACTTC
>TRBV6-5|NA|NA|TRBJ1-2
CASSSLYGYTF
TGTGCCAGCAGTTCCCTCTATGGCTACACCTTC
>TRBV4-1|few|NA|TRBJ2-7
CASSQGPGEYEQYF
TGCGCCAGCAGCCAGGGGCCAGGGGAGTACGAGCAGTACTTC
>TRBV6-5|NA|TRBD1|TRBJ1-1
CASSTGGGITTEAFF
TGTGCCAGCAGTACAGGGGGCGGTATTACCACTGAAGCTTTCTTT
>TRBV7-8|NA|NA|TRBJ1-1
CASSRRVADRSMNTEAFF
TGTGCCAGCAGCCGGCGGGTGGCCGACAGGTCCATGAACACTGAAGCTTTCTTT
>TRBV6-5|NA|TRBD1|TRBJ1-3
CASSYVPGGVIYF
TGTGCCAGCAGTTACGTTCCAGGGGGCGTAATATATTTT